The sample holds many counts of the clone carrying this TCR beta chain. Time point denoted: longitudinal time-point 3. This sample stems from a study of neurological immune-mediated disorders. TCRdb re-called the 5' RACE reads with MiXCR, one entry per CDR3 protein. The sample contains roughly 100,000 distinct CDR3 sequences, 10% to 13% of which appear only once. Sequenced: PBMCs. This TCR was sampled from a female donor with HTLV-1-associated myelopathy (HAM/TSP).

CDR3 loop: CSARTSGGAGELFF. The CDR3 DNA is TGCAGTGCTAGAACTAGCGGGGGGGCCGGGGAGCTGTTTTTT. The chain has TRBV20-1 and TRBJ2-2; TRBD2 matches 13 bases. This CDR3 region has 14 residues. The V gene's germline CDR1 is DFQATT and CDR2 SNEGSKA (reference sequence). The V gene end was trimmed by 2 bases and the J gene end by 6 bases; junction bases not matched to a gene: 0.